These 18 T cell receptor beta chains came from one sample sequenced in a study of blood T cell repertoires in COVID-19. The assay was immunoSEQ multiplex PCR, and TCRdb's table has in-frame clones only and misses some. Among 450,000 or so clones listed, roughly nine tenths were seen once. The sequencing input was peripheral blood. The receptor set was obtained from a man aged 18 to 29 with COVID-19, enrolled during active disease.

The chain uses TRBV7-9 and TRBJ2-1, with a tentative D call TRBD1 (6 bases). Germline V gene lookup returns CDR1 SEHNR and CDR2 FQNEAQ (reference sequence). With 4 bases removed from V and 7 bases from J, the gap between germline ends came to 23 bases. CDR3 length: 17 residues. CDR3 DNA: TGTGCCAGCAGCTCCTTGATCGTGTTACAGGGAAGGAATGAGCAGTTCTTC. Translated, it gives CASSSLIVLQGRNEQFF.

This clone was found a few times. The gene calls are TRBV15 and TRBJ1-4; D is undetermined. Germline lookup yields CDR1 LNHNV and CDR2 YYDKDF (reference sequence). Trimming stripped 0 bases from V and 7 bases from J, with 12 bases between. The CDR3 has 15 residues. DNA for the CDR3: TGTGCCACCAGCAGAGATCGAGTTCGCACTGAAAAACTGTTTTTT. Amino acids: CATSRDRVRTEKLFF.

This chain uses TRBV3-1 (or the pseudogene TRBV3-2) with TRBJ1-3; D may be TRBD1 (5 bases). Germline lookup yields CDR1 LGHDT and CDR2 YNNKEL (reference sequence). V lost 4 bases and J lost 7, with 14 bases in between. The CDR3 is made up of 14 amino acids. The CDR3 nucleotides are TGTGCCAGCAGCCCACGCCTAGGGGCGAACACCATATATTTT. Amino acids: CASSPRLGANTIYF.

The chain carries TRBV11-2 and TRBJ2-7; 7 positions match TRBD1. V lost 6 bases, J lost 4 bases, and 18 bases stayed unmatched. CDR1 is SGHAT, CDR2 FQNNGV, per germline. CDR3 length: 17 residues. CDR3: CASRPNPQGPRLYEQYF. As DNA, the CDR3 is TGTGCCAGCAGACCCAACCCACAGGGGCCCCGCTTGTACGAGCAGTACTTC. The complete variable domain, with remaining parts taken from reference TRBV11-2 and TRBJ2-7, reads EAGVAQSPRYKIIEKRQSVAFWCNPISGHATLYWYQQILGQGPKLLIQFQNNGVVDDSQLPKDRFSAERLKGVDSTLKIQPAKLEDSAVYLCASRPNPQGPRLYEQYFGPGTRLTVT.

CDR3 loop: CASSFQGNTEAFF. CDR3 DNA: TGTGCCAGCAGCTTCCAGGGTAACACTGAAGCTTTCTTT. This chain links TRBV11-2 with TRBJ1-1, with D possibly being TRBD1 (5 bases). Germline lookup yields CDR1 SGHAT and CDR2 FQNNGV. This CDR3 has 13 amino acids. Trimming left V 3 bases short and J 2 bases short, with 7 bases between.

This chain connects TRBV7-8 to TRBJ2-3, with D hard to call. Germline CDR1 SGHVS, CDR2 FQNEAQ. The CDR3 totals 13 residues. Trimming pared 1 base from V and 4 bases from J, leaving 6 bases between. CDR3 nucleotides: TGTGCCAGCAGCTTAGGAGAGTCAGATACGCAGTATTTT. This encodes CASSLGESDTQYF.

The sample holds one count of this clone. The genes are TRBV15 and TRBJ1-5, with D possibly TRBD1 on 6 matching bases. Trimming removed 2 bases from V and 6 bases from J, with 14 bases in between. The length of the CDR3 is 15 residues. The V gene's germline CDR1 is LNHNV and CDR2 YYDKDF (reference sequence). The CDR3 is CATSRTRGGAQPQHF. CDR3 nucleotides: TGTGCCACCAGCAGAACCCGGGGGGGGGCTCAGCCCCAGCATTTT.

The J gene is TRBJ1-6, the V gene TRBV2, with no clear D. Germline loops: CDR1 SNHLY, CDR2 FYNNEI. The CDR3 length is 15 residues. The V end lost 3 bases, the J end lost 1 base, and 7 bases lay between the germline ends. Here the CDR3 DNA reads TGTGCCAGCAGTGAGTCAGGATCCTATAATTCACCCCTCCACTTT. Translation gives CASSESGSYNSPLHF.

J is TRBJ2-1 and V is TRBV5-8, with TRBD2 identical over 11 bases. The germline V gene has CDR1 SGHTS and CDR2 YDEGEE. V lost 4 bases and J lost 4; bases outside the gene matches: 4. The CDR3 is 15 residues long. Here the CDR3 reads CASSLGTSGYNEQFF. CDR3 coding DNA: TGTGCCAGCAGCCTAGGGACTAGCGGTTACAATGAGCAGTTCTTC. Supplemented by reference TRBV5-8 and TRBJ2-1, the full variable domain reads EAGVTQSPTHLIKTRGQQATLRCSPISGHTSVYWYQQALGLGLQFLLWYDEGEERNRGNFPPRFSGRQFPNYSSELNVNALELEDSALYLCASSLGTSGYNEQFFGPGTRLTVL.

This rearrangement joins TRBV6-5 to TRBJ1-1; D is unresolved. V dropped 6 bases and J dropped 11 bases, with 22 bases sitting between them. This CDR3 spans 14 amino acids. Germline V CDR1 and CDR2: MNHEY, SVGAGI. The CDR3 loop reads CASRPTRGSSSAFF. The CDR3 region has the DNA TGTGCCAGCAGGCCAACCCGCGGCTCGTCCTCCGCTTTCTTT.

This chain joins TRBV5-6 and TRBJ2-7; 8 nucleotides agree with TRBD2. From germline, CDR1 is SGHDT and CDR2 YYEEEE. V lost 2 bases and J lost 1; bases outside the gene matches: 8. The length of the CDR3 is 16 residues. The CDR3 region has the DNA TGTGCCAGCAGCTTCCGAACTAGCGGACCATCCTACGAGCAGTACTTC. Amino acid sequence: CASSFRTSGPSYEQYF.

This sequence joins TRBV5-1 and TRBJ2-1; weak D call: TRBD1 (7 bases). CDR3 length equals 15 residues. Germline CDR1 reads SGHRS; CDR2 reads YFSETQ. V was shortened by 1 base and J by 9 bases, with 17 bases between the two germline ends. The CDR3 DNA reads as TGCGCCAGCAGCTTGATGGCAGGGGGAGGATTTGAGCAGTTCTTC. Amino acid sequence: CASSLMAGGGFEQFF.

The V gene is TRBV28, the J gene TRBJ1-5; D gene uncertain. Looked up from germline, CDR1 is MDHEN and CDR2 is SYDVKM. Trimming took off 1 base at V and 6 bases at J, with 4 bases between the two ends. This CDR3 region has 12 residues. CDR3 loop: CASSLSSQPQHF. CDR3 nucleotide sequence: TGTGCCAGCAGTTTATCCAGTCAGCCCCAGCATTTT.

The chain couples TRBV19 to TRBJ1-5; tentative D call: TRBD1 (5 bases). Trimming left V 3 bases short and J 2 bases short, with 11 bases between. Germline lookup yields CDR1 LNHDA and CDR2 SQIVND (reference sequence). The CDR3 covers 15 residues. In nucleotides, the CDR3 is TGTGCCAGTAGTATCAGGGTTGGCGGCAATCAGCCCCAGCATTTT. This encodes CASSIRVGGNQPQHF.

As DNA, the CDR3 is TGTGCCAGCAGGACCTCCGGGCGGGAGCACACCGGGGAGCTGTTTTTT. This translates into CASRTSGREHTGELFF. The gene calls are TRBV6-6 and TRBJ2-2, with TRBD2 matching over 7 bases. The CDR3 runs to 16 residues. The junction had 10 bases not matched to a gene; V was cut back by 6 bases and J by 3 bases. CDR1 and CDR2 from the germline V gene are MNHNY and SVGAGI (reference sequence).

The genes are TRBV11-2 and TRBJ2-1; TRBD2 matches 10 bases. There are 13 residues in the CDR3. Germline CDR1 is SGHAT and CDR2 is FQNNGV. Losses at the gene ends were 8 bases for V and 7 bases for J; bases not matched to a gene: 5. This chain's CDR3 is CASATSGVNEQFF. The CDR3 DNA reads TGTGCCAGCGCTACTAGCGGGGTGAATGAGCAGTTCTTC. The whole variable domain, remainder taken from reference TRBV11-2 and TRBJ2-1, is EAGVAQSPRYKIIEKRQSVAFWCNPISGHATLYWYQQILGQGPKLLIQFQNNGVVDDSQLPKDRFSAERLKGVDSTLKIQPAKLEDSAVYLCASATSGVNEQFFGPGTRLTVL.

This clone occurred once. The rearrangement uses TRBV25-1 and TRBJ2-4, with D maybe TRBD2 (6 bases). The germline V and J ends were trimmed by 3 bases and 3 bases, with 9 bases remaining between them. Germline V CDR1 and CDR2: MGHDK, SYGVNS. The CDR3 has 14 residues. In DNA, the CDR3 is TGTGCCAGCAGTGAGACCGGGGGCAAAAACATTCAGTACTTC. Translation: CASSETGGKNIQYF.

This chain connects TRBV27 to TRBJ2-5; TRBD1 matches at 9 bases. J gave up 2 bases and V 2 bases, and 3 bases lay outside the gene matches. The CDR3 extends over 15 amino acids. Germline V gene lookup returns CDR1 MNHEY and CDR2 SMNVEV (reference sequence). The DNA of the CDR3 is TGTGCCAGCAGTTTAAGGGACAGGGCTCAAGAGACCCAGTACTTC. It encodes CASSLRDRAQETQYF.